The 24 T cell receptor beta chains presented below share a single source sample, sequenced in a study of T cell repertoires in cytomegalovirus infection. No antigen has been assigned to these receptors. TCRdb called the reads again in MiXCR, with one record for every CDR3 protein. The sample has about 920,000 distinct CDR3 sequences; roughly 30% are singletons. Sample: cultured CD8+ T cells from PBMCs, taken from culture after CMV antigen stimulation. The source of these receptors is a human donor in good health (CMV status not recorded). Some clones in this sample may be carry-over from other donors' samples.

This clonotype was seen repeatedly, ten times or more. V and J are TRBV27 and TRBJ1-5; 9 bases are shared with TRBD1. The V and J ends lost 6 bases and 1 base, in that order; junction bases with no gene match: 4. Per germline, CDR1 MNHEY and CDR2 SMNVEV (reference sequence). CDR3 length: 15 amino acids. In nucleotides, the CDR3 is TGTGCCAGCAGACAGGGGGCGCGAAGCAATCAGCCCCAGCATTTT. This sequence encodes CASRQGARSNQPQHF.

Worth noting for this clonotype: A much larger clonotype is one base distant, so this may be a read error. The chain recombines TRBV4-1 with TRBJ2-3, with D uncertain. There are 12 residues in the CDR3. Germline lookup yields CDR1 MGHRA and CDR2 YSYEKL. Written as DNA, the CDR3 is TGCGCCGGCAGTCGGCTGGCAGATACGCAGTATTTT. Its translation is CAGSRLADTQYF.

This clonotype was seen only a few times. CDR3 in amino acids: CASSVGLAGANVLTF. The CDR3 bases are TGTGCCAGCAGCGTCGGACTAGCTGGGGCCAACGTCCTGACTTTC. This chain joins TRBV5-6 and TRBJ2-6, with 7 bases aligning to TRBD2. V gave up 4 bases and J gave up 2 bases; unmatched junction bases: 3. The CDR3 runs 15 residues. CDR1 and CDR2 (germline): SGHDT, YYEEEE.

This clonotype was seen many times. CDR3 nucleotide sequence: TGTGCCAGCAGCTCCGGGACCGACAATGAGCAGTTCTTC. Amino acid sequence: CASSSGTDNEQFF. The rearrangement links TRBV7-2 to TRBJ2-1; perhaps D is TRBD1 or TRBD2 (5 bases each). Germline V gene data show CDR1 as SGHTA and CDR2 as FQGNSA. Trimming shortened V by 4 bases and J by 5 bases, and 9 bases separated the two germline ends. The CDR3 extends over 13 amino acids.

This clonotype was counted a few times. CDR3 DNA: TGTGCCAGCCGACAGCGGGAGCAGTACTTC. As protein: CASRQREQYF. The chain recombines TRBV2 with TRBJ2-7, with D perhaps matching TRBD1 or TRBD2 (5 bases each). This CDR3 comprises 10 residues. Between the trimmed V and J ends, which lost 8 bases and 7 bases, there was a span of 9 bases. CDR1 is SNHLY and CDR2 is FYNNEI in the germline V gene.

V usage is TRBV15 and J usage is TRBJ1-2; D is possibly TRBD1 (5 bases). CDR1 LNHNV and CDR2 YYDKDF come from the germline V gene (reference sequence). CDR3 size: 12 residues. V was shortened by 8 bases and J by 4 bases, with 11 bases between the two germline ends. In DNA, the CDR3 is TGTGCCACCTCGGCGGGGGGCTATGGCTACACCTTC. Translated: CATSAGGYGYTF. The variable domain in full, with the rest retrieved from reference TRBV15 and TRBJ1-2, is DAMVIQNPRYQVTQFGKPVTLSCSQTLNHNVMYWYQQKSSQAPKLLFHYYDKDFNNEADTPDNFQSRRPNTSFCFLDIRSPGLGDTAMYLCATSAGGYGYTFGSGTRLTVV.

This clonotype was counted many times. CDR3 sequence reads: CASSLLGDAYYEQYV. In nucleotides, the CDR3 is TGTGCCAGCAGCCTCCTCGGAGACGCCTACTACGAGCAGTACGTC. The chain recombines TRBV7-8 with TRBJ2-7; no reliable D call. The CDR3 is made up of 15 amino acids. Looked up from germline, CDR1 is SGHVS and CDR2 is FQNEAQ. With 5 bases removed from V and 3 bases from J, the gap between germline ends came to 17 bases.

This clonotype was seen a handful of times. The rearrangement links TRBV19 to TRBJ2-1; 9 positions match TRBD2. The ends lost 7 bases at V and 4 bases at J; junction bases unmatched: 5. Germline loops: CDR1 LNHDA, CDR2 SQIVND (reference sequence). There are 14 residues in the CDR3. This chain's CDR3 is CASTTSGWYNEQFF. In nucleotides, the CDR3 is TGTGCCAGTACCACTAGCGGGTGGTACAATGAGCAGTTCTTC.

This clonotype has only a few counts. The J gene is TRBJ2-6, the V gene TRBV27; maybe TRBD2 (6 bases). The germline gives CDR1 MNHEY, CDR2 SMNVEV (reference sequence). This CDR3 contains 17 residues. Trimming cost V 6 bases and J 1 base, with 16 bases left between them. As DNA, the CDR3 is TGTGCCAGCAGCCTTCGGGGGACCGATTCTGGGGCCAACGTCCTGACTTTC. Encoded protein: CASSLRGTDSGANVLTF.

The chain employs TRBV2 and TRBJ1-2; 8 nucleotides match TRBD1. The germline V gene has CDR1 SNHLY and CDR2 FYNNEI. The CDR3 is 12 amino acids. V lost 11 bases, J lost 7 bases, and 9 bases stayed unmatched. The chain's CDR3 is CAGTGGARGYTF. CDR3 DNA sequence: TGTGCCGGAACAGGGGGGGCTCGTGGCTACACCTTC.

V is TRBV18 and J is TRBJ1-1; D call uncertain. CDR1 KGHSH and CDR2 LQKENI come from the germline V gene. There are 15 residues in the CDR3. The V and J ends lost 4 bases and 4 bases respectively, with 16 bases between them. The CDR3 sequence: CASSRWFGEGTEAFF. As DNA, the CDR3 is TGTGCCAGCTCACGCTGGTTTGGGGAGGGCACTGAAGCTTTCTTT.

Many counts were recorded for this clonotype. V gene TRBV6-2 or TRBV6-3 combines with J gene TRBJ1-1; unclear D gene. Per germline, CDR1 MNHEY and CDR2 SVGEGT. This CDR3 comprises 12 residues. V was clipped by 0 bases and J by 8 bases, with 7 bases between them. The CDR3, as DNA: TGTGCCAGCAGTTACTCGCCGGGAGAAGCTTTCTTT. This translates into CASSYSPGEAFF.

The chain has TRBV10-3 and TRBJ2-3, with D tentatively TRBD2 (5 bases). The germline V and J ends were trimmed by 2 bases and 3 bases, with 18 bases remaining between them. This CDR3 has 17 amino acids. Germline V CDR1 and CDR2: ENHRY, SYGVKD. CDR3 bases: TGTGCCATCAGTGAGCCCCAGTCGGAGGCCGGGACAGATACGCAGTATTTT. Encoded protein: CAISEPQSEAGTDTQYF.

This clonotype was detected a few times. This sequence joins TRBV2 and TRBJ1-4; 10 bases line up with TRBD1. With 8 bases clipped from V and 8 bases from J, the junction kept 20 bases outside the gene matches. CDR3 length: 18 amino acids. Germline V gene lookup returns CDR1 SNHLY and CDR2 FYNNEI. CDR3 region: CASLGPGQGLAEREKLFF. CDR3 nucleotides: TGTGCCAGCTTGGGACCGGGACAGGGGTTAGCAGAGCGAGAAAAACTGTTTTTT.

This chain links TRBV11-2 with TRBJ2-5, with 7 bases lining up with TRBD2. CDR3 length: 17 amino acids. Germline CDR1 is SGHAT and CDR2 is FQNNGV. V lost 5 bases, J lost 5 bases, and 17 bases stayed unmatched. The CDR3 coding sequence is TGTGCCAGCAGCCTCTCCGGAGCGGCGGGGGTCCGGGAGACCCAGTACTTC. This gives the protein CASSLSGAAGVRETQYF.

In its sample, this clonotype was seen many times. The J gene is TRBJ2-5, the V gene TRBV6-5, with D possibly being TRBD2 (6 bases). Germline CDR1 MNHEY, CDR2 SVGAGI. This CDR3 contains 12 residues. V lost 10 bases and J 3 bases, leaving 12 bases between the germline ends. The CDR3 DNA is TGTGCCACCGGGGACTCAGAAGAGACCCAGTACTTC. It yields the protein CATGDSEETQYF.

In this sample, this clonotype turned up a few times. CDR3 protein: CASSQEAGLSSYNEQFF. The CDR3 DNA is TGTGCCAGCAGCCAAGAAGCGGGACTGAGCTCCTACAATGAGCAGTTCTTC. The chain couples TRBV3-1 to TRBJ2-1; TRBD2 agrees at 7 bases. V dropped 0 bases and J dropped 0; count of bases not matched to a gene: 5. The CDR3 runs to 17 residues. CDR1 is LGHDT, CDR2 YNNKEL, per germline (reference sequence).

This clonotype was found a few times. The chain carries TRBV5-4 and TRBJ1-1, with D unresolved. Germline V gene sequence: CDR1 SGHNT, CDR2 YYREEE (reference sequence). The CDR3 extends over 14 amino acids. The V and J ends lost 1 base and 4 bases respectively, with 11 bases between them. The chain's CDR3 is CASSLWWSPTEAFF. DNA of the CDR3: TGTGCCAGCAGCTTGTGGTGGAGCCCCACTGAAGCTTTCTTT.

This sequence joins TRBV20-1 and TRBJ1-1; D is unclear. V was clipped by 1 base and J by 1 base, with 10 bases between them. The CDR3 runs 14 residues. Looked up from germline, CDR1 is DFQATT and CDR2 is SNEGSKA (reference sequence). The CDR3 nucleotides are TGCAGTGCTAGAGTATGGGATCCGAACACTGAAGCTTTCTTT. The encoded protein is CSARVWDPNTEAFF.

The chain joins TRBV4-1 to TRBJ2-7, with TRBD2 identical over 9 bases. V trimming: 3 bases; J trimming: 2 bases; junction bases outside the gene matches: 5. Per germline, CDR1 MGHRA and CDR2 YSYEKL. The CDR3 covers 15 residues. DNA for the CDR3: TGCGCCAGCAGCCACCTTTTAGCGGGGGCCTACGAGCAGTACTTC. Protein product: CASSHLLAGAYEQYF.

CDR3 loop: CASSLTRLALPTDTQYF. In DNA form, the CDR3 reads TGTGCCAGCAGCTTAACTCGACTAGCGCTCCCCACAGATACGCAGTATTTT. This chain connects TRBV7-6 to TRBJ2-3, with 8 bases identical to TRBD2. The germline gives CDR1 SGHVS, CDR2 FNYEAQ. V lost 2 bases to trimming and J lost 2 bases; unmatched junction nucleotides: 9. The CDR3 is 17 amino acids. Supplemented by reference TRBV7-6 and TRBJ2-3, the full variable domain reads GAGVSQSPRYKVTKRGQDVALRCDPISGHVSLYWYRQALGQGPEFLTYFNYEAQQDKSGLPNDRFSAERPEGSISTLTIQRTEQRDSAMYRCASSLTRLALPTDTQYFGPGTRLTVL.

The chain is built from TRBV19 and TRBJ2-7, with no clear D. Germline values: CDR1 LNHDA, CDR2 SQIVND (reference sequence). V shed 3 bases and J shed 2 bases, with 8 bases lying between them. The CDR3 is 13 residues long. The CDR3 loop reads CASSMNRPYEQYF. CDR3 DNA: TGTGCCAGTAGTATGAATAGACCCTACGAGCAGTACTTC.

This clonotype showed up just a few times. This chain uses TRBV7-9 with TRBJ2-7; TRBD2 matches at 7 bases. CDR1 is SEHNR and CDR2 is FQNEAQ in the germline V gene (reference sequence). The V gene end was trimmed by 7 bases and the J gene end by 0 bases; junction bases not matched to a gene: 6. CDR3 length: 14 amino acids. The CDR3, as DNA: TGTGCCAGCATAAGCGGGGACGGCTCCTACGAGCAGTACTTC. It specifies CASISGDGSYEQYF.

This clonotype came up a few times. The chain couples TRBV5-1 to TRBJ1-6; D ambiguous. The CDR3 sequence is 19 residues long. V was cut by 0 bases and J by 0 bases, with 16 bases left in between. The germline gives CDR1 SGHRS, CDR2 YFSETQ. The CDR3 region has the DNA TGCGCCAGCAGCTTGGGAAACAGCTTGGCTGGCTCCTATAATTCACCCCTCCACTTT. This codes for CASSLGNSLAGSYNSPLHF.